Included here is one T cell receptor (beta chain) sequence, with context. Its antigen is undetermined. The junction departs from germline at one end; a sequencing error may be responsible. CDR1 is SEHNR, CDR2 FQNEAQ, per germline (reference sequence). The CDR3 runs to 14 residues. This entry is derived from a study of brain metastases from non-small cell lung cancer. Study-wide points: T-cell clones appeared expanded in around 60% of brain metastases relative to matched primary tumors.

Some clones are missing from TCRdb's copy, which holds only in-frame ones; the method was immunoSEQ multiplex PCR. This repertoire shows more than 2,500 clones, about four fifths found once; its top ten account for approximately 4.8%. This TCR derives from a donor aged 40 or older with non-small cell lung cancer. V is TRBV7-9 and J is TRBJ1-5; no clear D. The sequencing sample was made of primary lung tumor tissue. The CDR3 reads CASSPTESNQLQHF. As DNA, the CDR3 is TGTGCCAGCAGCCCAACAGAGTCCAATCAGCTCCAGCATTTT.